This TCR beta chain originates from a study of blood T cell repertoires in COVID-19. Study-wide context: Samples taken during acute and convalescent COVID-19 were collected in the United States, Italy and Spain. T cells, B-cell-depleted T cells, or PBMCs supplied cDNA or gDNA.

The germline CDR1 and CDR2 sequences are SGHVS and FQNEAQ. J was trimmed by 6 bases and V by 1 base; bases with no gene match: 3. The CDR3 consists of 15 residues. As handled by the study authors: Reference gene primer amplification in the assay estimated nucleated cell counts. The assay was immunoSEQ multiplex PCR, and TCRdb's table has in-frame clones only and misses some. V and J calls and clone size follow that table, whereas D and trimming were derived from the DNA. Of tens of thousands of clones listed, approximately 80% are singletons. The J gene is TRBJ1-5, the V gene TRBV7-8, with 10 bases fitting TRBD1. The sequence was obtained from a man between 60 and 70 years old with acute or convalescent COVID-19. The sequencing sample was made of peripheral blood. As DNA, the CDR3 is TGTGCCAGCAGCTTAGGACAGGGGGCTCTTCAGCCCCAGCATTTT. It specifies CASSLGQGALQPQHF.